This is a list of T cell receptor beta chains from one sample in a study of OX40 agonist ivuxolimab in advanced cancers. Using immunoSEQ multiplex PCR, the repertoire was profiled, and TCRdb retains in-frame clones only, with some absent. The sample yields 70,000 to 75,000 clones, roughly 84% seen once. The source material was CD4+ or CD8+ T cells sorted from blood, sampled in a trial of the OX40 agonist ivuxolimab. The receptors derive from an adult with an advanced solid tumor such as melanoma, head and neck, liver or kidney cancer. The CDR3 runs from the conserved cysteine through the conserved F or W. The order of the fields is CDR3 protein, CDR3 DNA, clone size, J gene, CDR3 length, D gene, V gene. The D gene is left open where the match is weak. Size is omitted from some rows. Given values are once, few, many or a class for expanded clones.

CDR3 protein: CASSAGIGPQHF
CDR3 DNA: TGTGCCAGCAGTGCAGGAATTGGGCCCCAGCATTTT
clone size: NA
J gene: TRBJ1-5
CDR3 length: 12
D gene: NA
V gene: TRBV25-1

CDR3 protein: CASRGTGSSYGYTF
CDR3 DNA: TGCGCCAGCAGGGGGACAGGGAGTAGCTATGGCTACACCTTC
clone size: NA
J gene: TRBJ1-2
CDR3 length: 14
D gene: TRBD1
V gene: TRBV5-1

CDR3 protein: CASSSSGGNQPQHF
CDR3 DNA: TGTGCCAGCAGCTCGTCAGGCGGTAATCAGCCCCAGCATTTT
clone size: NA
J gene: TRBJ1-5
CDR3 length: 14
D gene: NA
V gene: TRBV7-2

CDR3 protein: CASSPHRTSGYEQYF
CDR3 DNA: TGTGCCAGCAGCCCCCACCGGACTAGTGGATACGAGCAGTACTTC
clone size: NA
J gene: TRBJ2-7
CDR3 length: 15
D gene: TRBD2
V gene: TRBV7-2

CDR3 protein: CASSADRVGLYEQYF
CDR3 DNA: TGCGCCAGCAGCGCTGACAGGGTCGGCCTCTACGAGCAGTACTTC
clone size: NA
J gene: TRBJ2-7
CDR3 length: 15
D gene: TRBD1
V gene: TRBV4-1

CDR3 protein: CSVRQGTTTDTQYF
CDR3 DNA: TGCAGCGTTCGACAGGGGACTACTACAGATACGCAGTATTTT
clone size: few
J gene: TRBJ2-3
CDR3 length: 14
D gene: NA
V gene: TRBV29-1

CDR3 protein: CASSPGDVQETQYF
CDR3 DNA: TGTGCCAGCTCACCAGGGGACGTCCAAGAGACCCAGTACTTC
clone size: NA
J gene: TRBJ2-5
CDR3 length: 14
D gene: NA
V gene: TRBV18

CDR3 protein: CASSQDRGTGVLKKLFF
CDR3 DNA: TGCGCCAGCAGCCAAGACCGAGGAACGGGGGTTTTGAAAAAACTGTTTTTT
clone size: NA
J gene: TRBJ1-4
CDR3 length: 17
D gene: NA
V gene: TRBV4-3

CDR3 protein: CASSDRGASEKLFF
CDR3 DNA: TGTGCCAGCAGTGATCGGGGGGCAAGTGAAAAACTGTTTTTT
clone size: NA
J gene: TRBJ1-4
CDR3 length: 14
D gene: NA
V gene: TRBV2

CDR3 protein: CASSQQLAGLLSYEQYF
CDR3 DNA: TGCGCCAGCAGCCAACAACTAGCGGGGCTCCTCTCCTACGAGCAGTACTTC
clone size: NA
J gene: TRBJ2-7
CDR3 length: 17
D gene: TRBD2
V gene: TRBV4-3

CDR3 protein: CASSLGTGYGYTF
CDR3 DNA: TGTGCCAGCAGTTTGGGAACCGGGTATGGCTACACCTTC
clone size: once
J gene: TRBJ1-2
CDR3 length: 13
D gene: NA
V gene: TRBV7-6

CDR3 protein: CASKTSGHPNTGELFF
CDR3 DNA: TGCGCCAGCAAAACGTCGGGGCACCCGAACACCGGGGAGCTGTTTTTT
clone size: NA
J gene: TRBJ2-2
CDR3 length: 16
D gene: NA
V gene: TRBV5-1

CDR3 protein: CASRRQGAIGEKLFF
CDR3 DNA: TGTGCCAGCAGACGACAGGGGGCGATTGGCGAAAAACTGTTTTTT
clone size: NA
J gene: TRBJ1-4
CDR3 length: 15
D gene: TRBD1
V gene: TRBV7-2

CDR3 protein: CASSYWQGANEKLFF
CDR3 DNA: TGTGCCAGCAGTTACTGGCAGGGAGCTAATGAAAAACTGTTTTTT
clone size: NA
J gene: TRBJ1-4
CDR3 length: 15
D gene: NA
V gene: TRBV6-6